The rows below give T cell receptor beta chains drawn from one sample of a study of CD8+ T cells in alopecia areata. Sequenced by immunoSEQ multiplex PCR; TCRdb stores in-frame clones only, minus some. Among about 220,000 clones listed, 50% to 60% were seen once. The sample here was CD4+ T cells sorted from blood, taken at week 4, from a patient treated with tofacitinib. The receptor set was obtained from a human donor with alopecia areata. CDR3s include the opening cysteine and the closing phenylalanine or tryptophan. The D gene is left open where the match is weak. Clone size appears in some rows only: once, few, many, or a class for an expanded clone.

>TRBV9|NA|NA|TRBJ2-2
TGTGCCAGCAGCGTAGATGGAGGGCCTACCGGGGAGCTGTTTTTT
CASSVDGGPTGELFF
>TRBV5-1|NA|once|TRBJ2-1
TGCGCCAGCAGCTTGGTGGGGAGCTCCTACAATGAGCAGTTCTTC
CASSLVGSSYNEQFF
>TRBV15|NA|NA|TRBJ1-1
TGTGCCACCAGCAGAGATAAGGGAGCTGAAGCTTTCTTT
CATSRDKGAEAFF
>TRBV11-2|NA|many|TRBJ1-6
TGTGCCAGCAGCACAACGAAAGATTCACCCCTCCACTTT
CASSTTKDSPLHF
>TRBV5-1|TRBD1|NA|TRBJ1-6
TGCGCCAGCAGCACCCCGGACAGGGGTAATTCACCCCTCCACTTT
CASSTPDRGNSPLHF
>TRBV15|NA|NA|TRBJ1-2
TGTGCCACCAGCAGAGAGCGGGACGGCCGCGGCTACACCTTC
CATSRERDGRGYTF
>TRBV2|TRBD1|NA|TRBJ1-1
TGTGCCAGCACGGAATCAGGGGGAGCTTTCTTT
CASTESGGAFF
>TRBV6-1|NA|NA|TRBJ1-5
TGTGCCAGCAGTGAATTGAACAGGTTCAATCAGCCCCAGCATTTT
CASSELNRFNQPQHF
>TRBV4-2|NA|NA|TRBJ1-6
TGTGCCAGCAGCCAAGGTGGGAAATCGGCTTCACCCCTCCACTTT
CASSQGGKSASPLHF
>TRBV19|TRBD1|NA|TRBJ1-1
TGTGCCAGTAGTACGGGACAGGGCCGCTTTCTTCTAAGGAACACTGAAGCTTTCTTT
CASSTGQGRFLLRNTEAFF
>TRBV6-1|NA|many|TRBJ2-4
TGTGCCAGCAGTGAAGCGCTTAAAAACATTCAGTACTTC
CASSEALKNIQYF
>TRBV7-8|NA|NA|TRBJ2-5
TGTGCCAGCAGCTTATCGGTTGTGCGGAACGCCCAAGAGACCCAGTACTTC
CASSLSVVRNAQETQYF
>TRBV25-1|NA|NA|TRBJ1-1
TGTGCCAGCAGTGAATCGCGACTTAGAGTCACTGAAGCTTTCTTT
CASSESRLRVTEAFF